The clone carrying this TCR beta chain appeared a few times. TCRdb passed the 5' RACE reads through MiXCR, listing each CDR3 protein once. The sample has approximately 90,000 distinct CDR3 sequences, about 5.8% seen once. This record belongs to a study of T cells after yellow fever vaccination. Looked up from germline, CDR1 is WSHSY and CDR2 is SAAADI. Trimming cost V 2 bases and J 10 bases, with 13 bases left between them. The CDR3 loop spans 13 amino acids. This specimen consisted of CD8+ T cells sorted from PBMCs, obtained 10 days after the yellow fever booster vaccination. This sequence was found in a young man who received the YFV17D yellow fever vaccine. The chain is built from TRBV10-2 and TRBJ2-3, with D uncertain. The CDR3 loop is CASSEDQRFSQYF. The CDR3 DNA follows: TGCGCCAGCAGTGAGGACCAGCGCTTTTCGCAGTATTTT.